This TCR beta chain derives from a study of blood T cell repertoires in COVID-19. The wider study: Whether acute or convalescent, the COVID-19 samples came from the United States, Italy and Spain. In each case, the material was cDNA or gDNA derived from T cells, B-cell-depleted T cells, or PBMCs.

Original analysis: The authors estimated nucleated cell counts from reference gene primer amplification. Data came from immunoSEQ multiplex PCR; TCRdb stores just in-frame clones and leaves some out. D and trimming come from the DNA, and the V and J calls and clone size come from that table. The top ten hold about 9.5% of the sample, which has under 300,000 clones, around 85% seen once. The origin of this receptor is a woman at least 80 years old with acute or convalescent COVID-19. Sequencing used peripheral blood.

In DNA, the CDR3 is TGTGCCAGCTCACCCTCTAGCGGGAACCAAGAGACCCAGTACTTC. It specifies CASSPSSGNQETQYF. The chain has TRBV18 and TRBJ2-5; 9 bases agree with TRBD2. V shed 3 bases, J shed 0 bases, and the junction held 2 bases outside the gene matches. The germline CDR1 and CDR2 sequences are KGHSH and LQKENI. CDR3 length: 15 residues. Looking up the rest from reference TRBV18 and TRBJ2-5 gives the full variable domain: NAGVMQNPRHLVRRRGQEARLRCSPMKGHSHVYWYRQLPEEGLKFMVYLQKENIIDESGMPKERFSAEFPKEGPSILRIQQVVRGDSAAYFCASSPSSGNQETQYFGPGTRLLVL.